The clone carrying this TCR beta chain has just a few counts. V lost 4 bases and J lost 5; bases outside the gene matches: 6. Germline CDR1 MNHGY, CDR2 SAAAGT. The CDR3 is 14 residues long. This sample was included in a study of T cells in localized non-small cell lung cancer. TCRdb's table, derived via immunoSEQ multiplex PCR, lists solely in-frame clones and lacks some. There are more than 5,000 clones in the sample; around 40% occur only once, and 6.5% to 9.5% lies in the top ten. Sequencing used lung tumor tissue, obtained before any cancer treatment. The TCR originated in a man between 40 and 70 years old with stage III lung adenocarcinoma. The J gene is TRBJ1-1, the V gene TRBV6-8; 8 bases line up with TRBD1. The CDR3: CASSFRGHKTEAFF. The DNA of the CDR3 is TGTGCCAGCAGTTTCAGGGGGCATAAGACTGAAGCTTTCTTT.